The 14 T cell receptor beta chains below were found in one sample sequenced in a study of siplizumab effects on memory and regulatory T cells. Clones were read by immunoSEQ multiplex PCR, and TCRdb kept only the in-frame ones, dropping some. The sample yields 100,000 or so clones, under 95% seen once. The sequencing sample was made of Tregs sorted from blood. The receptors here all came from a human donor in good health.

J is TRBJ2-5 and V is TRBV29-1, with 7 bases lining up with TRBD1. The CDR3 loop spans 13 amino acids. V lost 7 bases and J lost 4; bases outside the gene matches: 9. In germline, CDR1 is SQVTM, CDR2 ANQGSEA. This CDR3 reads CSGFRGNRETQYF. CDR3 in DNA: TGCAGCGGTTTCAGGGGGAATCGAGAGACCCAGTACTTC.

This clone came up a few times. This rearrangement joins TRBV10-3 to TRBJ2-5, with D perhaps matching TRBD1 (6 bases). The germline V and J ends were trimmed by 4 bases and 3 bases, with 9 bases remaining between them. The CDR3 loop spans 13 amino acids. The V gene's germline CDR1 is ENHRY and CDR2 SYGVKD. CDR3 DNA sequence: TGTGCCATCAGTGCAAGGACAGAAGAGACCCAGTACTTC. Encoded protein: CAISARTEETQYF.

The chain carries TRBV27 and TRBJ2-3; 7 bases are a match to TRBD2. The CDR3 loop spans 16 amino acids. The junction had 10 bases not matched to a gene; V was cut back by 5 bases and J by 2 bases. The germline V gene encodes CDR1 MNHEY and CDR2 SMNVEV (reference sequence). The CDR3 region has the DNA TGTGCCAGCAGTACACTAGCGCGATCTTTCACAGATACGCAGTATTTT. It yields the protein CASSTLARSFTDTQYF.

V is TRBV10-2 and J is TRBJ2-3; D ambiguous. This CDR3 spans 13 amino acids. The germline V gene encodes CDR1 WSHSY and CDR2 SAAADI. The V and J ends lost 6 bases and 0 bases respectively, with 7 bases between them. CDR3 sequence: CASRVPSTDTQYF. The CDR3 DNA sequence: TGCGCCAGCAGGGTACCCAGCACAGATACGCAGTATTTT.

This clone was seen only a few times. The rearrangement joins TRBV5-4 to TRBJ1-1; unclear D gene. This CDR3 has 15 residues. Trimming left V 1 base short and J 4 bases short, with 14 bases between. The germline V gene has CDR1 SGHNT and CDR2 YYREEE (reference sequence). The CDR3 spells CASSLFDTYRTEAFF. The CDR3 coding sequence is TGTGCCAGCAGCTTGTTTGACACTTACCGCACTGAAGCTTTCTTT.

This clone was picked up one time. DNA for the CDR3: TGTGCCAGTAGAAGGGACAGCCAGAACACTGAAGCTTTCTTT. Encoded protein: CASRRDSQNTEAFF. The chain employs TRBV19 and TRBJ1-1; 7 nucleotides line up with TRBD1. Germline V gene data show CDR1 as LNHDA and CDR2 as SQIVND (reference sequence). CDR3 size: 14 residues. Trimming cost V 6 bases and J 1 base; bases outside gene matches: 5.

The chain links TRBV5-1 to TRBJ2-5, with D possibly TRBD2 on 6 matching bases. V shed 0 bases and J shed 1 base, with 13 bases lying between them. The CDR3 is made up of 16 amino acids. Germline-derived CDR1 and CDR2 are SGHRS and YFSETQ. CDR3 nucleotide sequence: TGCGCCAGCAGCTTGGTTGGCGGGATCCTCCAAGAGACCCAGTACTTC. This sequence encodes CASSLVGGILQETQYF.

CDR3 in amino acids: CASSLVASIINEQFF. CDR3 nucleotides: TGCGCCAGCAGCTTGGTGGCTAGTATCATCAATGAGCAGTTCTTC. The gene calls are TRBV5-1 and TRBJ2-1, with no clear D. Trimming pared 0 bases from V and 6 bases from J, leaving 13 bases between. The CDR3 runs 15 residues. Germline CDR1 is SGHRS and CDR2 is YFSETQ.

This clone was seen only once. V gene TRBV7-9 combines with J gene TRBJ1-3; TRBD1 is a possible D gene (5 bases). Between the trimmed V and J ends, which lost 2 bases and 4 bases, there was a span of 12 bases. The CDR3 contains 15 residues. Germline CDR1 and CDR2: SEHNR and FQNEAQ (reference sequence). The CDR3 region has the DNA TGTGCCAGCAGCTTACCCGAAAGGGGCGGAAACACCATATATTTT. Translated, it gives CASSLPERGGNTIYF.

The chain links TRBV4-1 to TRBJ2-1; D perhaps matches TRBD2 (6 bases). This CDR3 is 15 amino acids long. CDR1 is MGHRA and CDR2 is YSYEKL in the germline V gene. The V gene lost 0 bases and the J gene lost 5 bases, with 11 bases spanning the gap. The CDR3 nucleotides read TGCGCCAGCAGCCAAGAAGGACTACCTCACAATGAGCAGTTCTTC. Translated: CASSQEGLPHNEQFF.

This sequence joins TRBV10-3 and TRBJ2-5; TRBD1 matches at 7 bases. Germline V lookup: CDR1 ENHRY, CDR2 SYGVKD. The CDR3 is 15 residues long. With V trimmed by 0 bases and J by 3 bases, 4 bases remained unmatched. CDR3 amino acids: CAISESKTGKETQYF. The CDR3 nucleotides are TGTGCCATCAGTGAGTCCAAGACAGGGAAAGAGACCCAGTACTTC.

The chain couples TRBV6-1 to TRBJ1-2, with D tentatively TRBD1 (5 bases). Germline values: CDR1 MNHNS, CDR2 SASEGT. The CDR3 extends over 15 amino acids. Trimming shortened V by 5 bases and J by 0 bases, and 13 bases separated the two germline ends. In DNA form, the CDR3 reads TGTGCCAGCAGTCTGGGGGGGAGGTCTAACTATGGCTACACCTTC. Translating it yields CASSLGGRSNYGYTF.

The gene calls are TRBV5-4 and TRBJ2-7; 9 positions match TRBD1. The trim removed 3 bases at V and 0 bases at J, leaving 4 bases unmatched. From germline, CDR1 is SGHNT and CDR2 YYREEE (reference sequence). The CDR3 covers 15 residues. The CDR3 region is CASSWADRGSYEQYF. The CDR3 DNA is TGTGCCAGCAGCTGGGCGGACAGGGGCTCCTACGAGCAGTACTTC.

The rearrangement uses TRBV19 and TRBJ2-7; D gene uncertain. The V end was cut by 6 bases, the J end by 0 bases, with 15 bases between. The CDR3 is 15 residues long. Germline V gene sequence: CDR1 LNHDA, CDR2 SQIVND (reference sequence). CDR3 nucleotide sequence: TGTGCCAGTAGCCCCAGGACGGCTAGCTCCTACGAGCAGTACTTC. It specifies CASSPRTASSYEQYF.